The 8 T cell receptor beta chains below all came from one sample that was sequenced in a study of blood T cells in healthy people across ages. The second PCR ran about 7 to 12 cycles with a sample-barcoded 5' primer and J-beta primers. TCRdb re-called the 5' RACE reads with MiXCR, one entry per CDR3 protein. This table holds about a million distinct CDR3 sequences, under 50% found once. Sequenced input: blood. The receptors stem from a man aged 30 to 45 in good health.

This clonotype occurred a few times. The chain joins TRBV30 to TRBJ2-7, with 8 nucleotides matching TRBD2. Germline CDR1 GTSNPN, CDR2 SVGIG (reference sequence). With V trimmed by 4 bases and J by 2 bases, 1 base remained unmatched. This CDR3 is built from 12 residues. The CDR3 DNA follows: TGTGCCTGGACGGGGGGGACCTACGAGCAGTACTTC. Protein: CAWTGGTYEQYF. The variable domain in full, with the rest retrieved from reference TRBV30 and TRBJ2-7, is SQTIHQWPATLVQPVGSPLSLECTVEGTSNPNLYWYRQAAGRGLQLLFYSVGIGQISSEVPQNLSASRPQDRQFILSSKKLLLSDSGFYLCAWTGGTYEQYFGPGTRLTVT.

The genes are TRBV6-5 and TRBJ2-7; D might be TRBD1 (5 bases). The germline CDR1 and CDR2 sequences are MNHEY and SVGAGI. This CDR3 is 15 amino acids long. Trimming pared 4 bases from V and 0 bases from J, leaving 13 bases between. Written as DNA, the CDR3 is TGTGCCAGCAGTTCCGATGAGACAGCCTCCTACGAGCAGTACTTC. Amino acids: CASSSDETASYEQYF.

The chain combines TRBV4-1 with TRBJ2-1; 8 nucleotides agree with TRBD1. Germline V gene sequence: CDR1 MGHRA, CDR2 YSYEKL. The CDR3 sequence is 15 residues long. Trimming cost V 3 bases and J 4 bases; bases outside gene matches: 5. The CDR3 DNA is TGCGCCAGCAGCCATGCACAGGGGGAGTACAATGAGCAGTTCTTC. Encoded protein: CASSHAQGEYNEQFF.

This clonotype was observed a handful of times. This sequence joins TRBV6-5 and TRBJ2-1; 9 bases are shared with TRBD2. In germline, CDR1 is MNHEY, CDR2 SVGAGI. The V gene end was trimmed by 2 bases and the J gene end by 2 bases; junction bases not matched to a gene: 4. The CDR3 loop spans 16 amino acids. The CDR3 bases are TGTGCCAGCAGTTACGGGGTAGCGGGAGCCTACAATGAGCAGTTCTTC. Amino acids: CASSYGVAGAYNEQFF.

Only a few counts were recorded for this clonotype. The rearrangement uses TRBV28 and TRBJ2-7, with D perhaps matching TRBD2 (5 bases). Germline CDR1 reads MDHEN; CDR2 reads SYDVKM. Trimming cost V 6 bases and J 2 bases, with 17 bases left between them. The CDR3 has 15 amino acids. The CDR3 bases are TGTGCCAGCAGACGTACAGAGGGAGAAACCTACGAGCAGTACTTC. Translated, it gives CASRRTEGETYEQYF.

This clonotype was detected only a few times. The chain combines TRBV20-1 with TRBJ2-7, with D tentatively TRBD2 (6 bases). This CDR3 comprises 12 residues. Germline V gene lookup returns CDR1 DFQATT and CDR2 SNEGSKA (reference sequence). Deletions cut 6 bases from V and 2 bases from J, with 11 bases between. The CDR3 is CSALATAYEQYF. Written as DNA, the CDR3 is TGCAGTGCCCTAGCGACAGCCTACGAGCAGTACTTC.

V gene TRBV3-1 combines with J gene TRBJ1-1; D possibly corresponds to TRBD1 (6 bases). There are 16 residues in the CDR3. Germline CDR1 LGHDT, CDR2 YNNKEL (reference sequence). V was trimmed by 1 base and J by 3 bases, leaving 15 bases between them. CDR3 residues: CASSQGGQLWYTEAFF. The DNA for the CDR3 is TGTGCCAGCAGCCAAGGAGGACAGCTCTGGTACACTGAAGCTTTCTTT.

The chain couples TRBV20-1 to TRBJ1-6; D remains ambiguous. Trimming stripped 4 bases from V and 5 bases from J, with 18 bases between. CDR3 length: 16 amino acids. The germline V gene has CDR1 DFQATT and CDR2 SNEGSKA (reference sequence). CDR3 residues: CSAKAGLLLDNSPLHF. CDR3 coding DNA: TGCAGTGCTAAAGCCGGACTACTCCTGGATAATTCACCCCTCCACTTT.